This T cell receptor (beta chain) originates from a study of blood T cells in healthy people across ages. Together with a sample-barcoded 5' primer, a J-beta primer mix was included in a second PCR lasting about 6 to 11 cycles. TCRdb reprocessed the 5' RACE reads with MiXCR, giving one entry per CDR3 protein. The sample consists of some 760,000 distinct CDR3 sequences, approximately 25% of them appearing once. This clonotype was picked up a small number of times. With 11 bases removed from V and 10 bases from J, the gap between germline ends came to 27 bases. This CDR3 comprises 15 residues. Germline loops: CDR1 ENHRY, CDR2 SYGVKD. These data were also reused for a study on T cells of mothers and their children.

The chain couples TRBV10-3 to TRBJ2-1, with D maybe TRBD1 (5 bases). The receptor was derived from a boy younger than 18 in good health. Sequences were obtained from blood. CDR3 amino acids: CAAGQRGDSPLEQFF. DNA of the CDR3: TGTGCCGCCGGTCAAAGGGGCGACAGTCCTTTAGAGCAGTTCTTC.